The 25 T cell receptor beta chains given below trace back to one sample, sequenced in a study of regulatory T cells in long-lasting Graves disease. Time point defined: newly diagnosed GD, antithyroid drugs for less than 3 months. Generation of the TCR library employed RNA extracted from PBMCs. In building TCR beta libraries, iRepertoire HTBI primers were used together with Arm-PCR of CDR3 regions. TCRdb ran MiXCR on the multiplex PCR reads and lists one entry per CDR3 protein. The sample lists about 610,000 distinct CDR3 sequences, roughly 16% occurring once. These data were also reused for a study on T cells in Graves' hyperthyroidism and ophthalmopathy.

The input for sequencing was peripheral blood mononuclear cells (PBMCs), taken at new diagnosis, from a patient treated with antithyroid drugs. Every receptor here comes from a man aged 18 to 30 with Graves disease.

A few counts support this clonotype. The chain combines TRBV12-3 or TRBV12-4 with TRBJ1-3, with unresolved D. Deletions cut 5 bases from V and 4 bases from J, with 15 bases between. CDR3 length equals 15 residues. CDR3 residues: CASSRGVGGGNTIYF. The CDR3 coding sequence is TGTGCCAGCAGTCGCGGGGTGGGCGGAGGAAACACCATATATTTT.

The table lists this clonotype with many counts. This chain links TRBV7-9 with TRBJ2-7; either TRBD1 or TRBD2 may fit D (6 bases each). The germline gives CDR1 SEHNR, CDR2 FQNEAQ (reference sequence). Trimming removed 5 bases from V and 6 bases from J, with 23 bases in between. The CDR3 spans 16 residues. CDR3 in DNA: TGTGCCAGCAGCCCAACAACCGGGACTGGGGGCACCGAGCAGTACTTC. It is translated as CASSPTTGTGGTEQYF.

This clonotype was observed a handful of times. The chain combines TRBV18 with TRBJ2-7; 7 bases match TRBD1. Germline values: CDR1 KGHSH, CDR2 LQKENI. The CDR3 sequence is 13 residues long. Trimming at V came to 5 bases and at J to 5 bases, leaving 6 bases not matched to a gene. In nucleotides, the CDR3 is TGTGCCAGCTCAGCCCGACAGGGCGACGAGCAGTACTTC. Translating it yields CASSARQGDEQYF.

This clonotype was detected many times. The J gene is TRBJ2-3, the V gene TRBV5-1, with a possible D match to TRBD2 (6 bases). Trimming left V 1 base short and J 4 bases short, with 10 bases between. Germline CDR1 reads SGHRS; CDR2 reads YFSETQ. CDR3 size: 14 residues. The CDR3 DNA reads TGCGCCAGCAGCTTGCGGGAGTACGCAGATACGCAGTATTTT. Translated: CASSLREYADTQYF.

The J gene is TRBJ2-2, the V gene TRBV9; 7 positions match TRBD1. The trim removed 5 bases at V and 5 bases at J, leaving 6 bases unmatched. This CDR3 has 14 amino acids. Germline CDR1 and CDR2: SGDLS and YYNGEE. The CDR3 here is CASSGQETTGELFF. CDR3 nucleotide sequence: TGTGCCAGCAGTGGACAGGAGACTACCGGGGAGCTGTTTTTT.

This chain links TRBV7-9 with TRBJ2-2; D unclear. Germline V lookup: CDR1 SEHNR, CDR2 FQNEAQ (reference sequence). The CDR3 is 15 residues long. V lost 5 bases, J lost 4 bases, and 14 bases lay in between. As DNA, the CDR3 is TGTGCCAGCAGCGTGACTTCATCCTTCACCGGGGAGCTGTTTTTT. Translation gives CASSVTSSFTGELFF.

As concerns this clonotype: This clone may be a read error of a much larger clone one base away. The chain combines TRBV11-3 with TRBJ2-1; possible D gene TRBD1, 5 bases. The DNA end lines up better with TRBJ2-7; the J call may be wrong. The germline CDR1 and CDR2 sequences are SGHNT and YENEEA. There are 14 residues in the CDR3. CDR3 DNA: TGTGCCAGCAGCTTGGTTGACAGCACCTACGAGCAGTACTTC. Protein product: CASSLVDSTYEQYF.

This clonotype turned up a few times. This sequence joins TRBV19 and TRBJ2-2; TRBD2 aligns across 7 bases. Unmatched junction bases numbered 6, after V lost 3 bases and J lost 5 bases. CDR3 length equals 15 residues. Looked up from germline, CDR1 is LNHDA and CDR2 is SQIVND (reference sequence). CDR3 bases: TGTGCCAGTAGTATGGGGACGGGAGGAACCGGGGAGCTGTTTTTT. It specifies CASSMGTGGTGELFF. The full variable domain, with the rest looked up from reference TRBV19 and TRBJ2-2, is DGGITQSPKYLFRKEGQNVTLSCEQNLNHDAMYWYRQDPGQGLRLIYYSQIVNDFQKGDIAEGYSVSREKKESFPLTVTSAQKNPTAFYLCASSMGTGGTGELFFGEGSRLTVL.

This clonotype was observed a few times. The chain employs TRBV4-1 and TRBJ2-2; D is uncertain. Looked up from germline, CDR1 is MGHRA and CDR2 is YSYEKL. The CDR3 loop spans 16 amino acids. The V end was cut by 6 bases, the J end by 1 base, with 15 bases between. CDR3 sequence reads: CASRDRATRNTGELFF. CDR3 nucleotide sequence: TGCGCCAGCAGGGACCGTGCCACACGGAACACCGGGGAGCTGTTTTTT.

This clonotype was detected once. This chain connects TRBV4-2 to TRBJ1-1; D uncertain. The CDR3 is made up of 16 amino acids. Germline assignment: CDR1 LGHNA and CDR2 YNFKEQ. The V end lost 0 bases, the J end lost 0 bases, and 11 bases lay between the germline ends. CDR3 amino acids: CASSQEFYSLNTEAFF. Here the CDR3 DNA reads TGTGCCAGCAGCCAAGAATTTTACAGCTTGAACACTGAAGCTTTCTTT.

Details on this clonotype: Given a far larger clone just one base away, this is likely a sequencing read error. The rearrangement joins TRBV27 to TRBJ1-2, with a possible D match to TRBD1 (6 bases). With 8 bases removed from V and 2 bases from J, the gap between germline ends came to 12 bases. CDR3 length: 13 amino acids. CDR1 is MNHEY, CDR2 SMNVEV, per germline (reference sequence). CDR3 bases: TGTGCCAGCGGTATCGGGACAAACTATGGCTACACCTTC. Amino acids: CASGIGTNYGYTF.

This clonotype came up many times. This chain uses TRBV6-1 with TRBJ1-1; D is ambiguous. Germline CDR1 is MNHNS and CDR2 is SASEGT. The CDR3 is 12 amino acids. The V end was cut by 7 bases, the J end by 4 bases, with 10 bases between. CDR3 in amino acids: CASTLGTTEAFF. The CDR3 DNA reads TGTGCCAGCACCTTAGGTACCACTGAAGCTTTCTTT.

V is TRBV19 and J is TRBJ1-5; a weak D match, TRBD1 (5 bases). This CDR3 is 13 amino acids long. The germline V gene has CDR1 LNHDA and CDR2 SQIVND (reference sequence). V was cut by 2 bases and J by 11 bases, with 13 bases left in between. The CDR3 DNA sequence: TGTGCCAGTAGTATAACGGGCTCCAGGGCCCAGCATTTT. Translation gives CASSITGSRAQHF.

This clonotype occurred many times. This chain joins TRBV12-3 or TRBV12-4 and TRBJ2-3; 9 bases fit TRBD2. J was trimmed by 7 bases and V by 2 bases; bases with no gene match: 7. The CDR3 is made up of 15 amino acids. As DNA, the CDR3 is TGTGCCAGCAGTTTAAGTGCTAGCGGGACGAATACGCAGTATTTT. It specifies CASSLSASGTNTQYF.

There are many counts of this clonotype. The gene calls are TRBV11-2 and TRBJ2-5, with TRBD2 identical over 8 bases. This CDR3 has 18 amino acids. Germline loops: CDR1 SGHAT, CDR2 FQNNGV. V shed 4 bases and J 2 bases; nucleotides not matched to a gene: 15. CDR3 DNA: TGTGCCAGCAGCTCAGACGTCCTTAGCGGGACGGCACAAGAGACCCAGTACTTC. Protein product: CASSSDVLSGTAQETQYF.

V and J are TRBV7-6 and TRBJ2-2; 7 bases line up with TRBD1. Germline-derived CDR1 and CDR2 are SGHVS and FNYEAQ. The V and J ends lost 5 bases and 4 bases, in that order; junction bases with no gene match: 10. The CDR3 totals 16 residues. In nucleotides, the CDR3 is TGTGCCAGCAGCCAAAAGACAGGGTCGGCCACCGGGGAGCTGTTTTTT. Its translation is CASSQKTGSATGELFF.

The chain uses TRBV20-1 and TRBJ2-5; tentative D call: TRBD1 (5 bases). Germline-derived CDR1 and CDR2 are DFQATT and SNEGSKA (reference sequence). The V and J ends lost 6 bases and 4 bases respectively, with 24 bases between them. This CDR3 has 16 residues. In nucleotides, the CDR3 is TGCAGTGCCGCCCCCGGCTCAGGGTCCCCTCCAGAGACCCAGTACTTC. Protein: CSAAPGSGSPPETQYF.

As concerns this clonotype: A far larger clone differs by one base, so this is likely a read error. This chain joins TRBV28 and TRBJ2-7; 9 nucleotides align to TRBD1. The CDR3 contains 15 residues. Losses at the gene ends were 4 bases for V and 7 bases for J; bases not matched to a gene: 11. The germline CDR1 and CDR2 sequences are MDHEN and SYDVKM. This CDR3 reads CASSSSGQGYNEQYF. The CDR3 coding sequence is TGTGCCAGCAGTTCCTCGGGACAGGGCTACAATGAGCAGTACTTC. The variable domain in full, with the rest retrieved from reference TRBV28 and TRBJ2-7, is DVKVTQSSRYLVKRTGEKVFLECVQDMDHENMFWYRQDPGLGLRLIYFSYDVKMKEKGDIPEGYSVSREKKERFSLILESASTNQTSMYLCASSSSGQGYNEQYFGPGTRLTVT.

This clonotype was counted at least ten times. The chain combines TRBV5-1 with TRBJ2-3; a possible D gene is TRBD1 (5 bases). The CDR3 has 15 amino acids. The germline V gene has CDR1 SGHRS and CDR2 YFSETQ. V was shortened by 2 bases and J by 2 bases, with 12 bases between the two germline ends. The DNA of the CDR3 is TGCGCCAGCAGCTTTCGACAGTCTTACACAGATACGCAGTATTTT. Protein: CASSFRQSYTDTQYF.

The table lists this clonotype with a few counts. The V call is TRBV20-1, the J call TRBJ1-4; the D gene is possibly TRBD1 (6 bases). The germline gives CDR1 DFQATT, CDR2 SNEGSKA (reference sequence). CDR3 length: 15 amino acids. V lost 4 bases, J lost 0 bases, and 12 bases lay in between. The CDR3 loop is CSAKGHPSTNEKLFF. The CDR3 nucleotides read TGCAGTGCTAAGGGACACCCCTCAACTAATGAAAAACTGTTTTTT.

The chain combines TRBV7-8 with TRBJ1-5; TRBD1 is a possible D gene (5 bases). Germline values: CDR1 SGHVS, CDR2 FQNEAQ. Trimming stripped 5 bases from V and 0 bases from J, with 17 bases between. The length of the CDR3 is 17 residues. This CDR3 reads CASSPRGGLYSNQPQHF. CDR3 coding DNA: TGTGCCAGCAGCCCTCGGGGGGGATTATATAGCAATCAGCCCCAGCATTTT.

This clonotype occurred many times. The chain recombines TRBV20-1 with TRBJ2-5; 9 positions agree with TRBD1. The J segment lost 5 bases and the V segment lost 0 bases, leaving 7 bases of the junction unmatched. Germline values: CDR1 DFQATT, CDR2 SNEGSKA (reference sequence). The CDR3 is 15 residues long. The CDR3 region has the DNA TGCAGTGCTAGAGATCCGAGACAGGGGGATGAGACCCAGTACTTC. Protein sequence: CSARDPRQGDETQYF.

This clonotype was detected ten times or more. This chain links TRBV11-2 with TRBJ1-5; D might be TRBD1 (5 bases). V was pared by 3 bases and J by 5 bases, with 14 bases between. The CDR3 has 15 residues. Germline V gene data show CDR1 as SGHAT and CDR2 as FQNNGV. The DNA of the CDR3 is TGTGCCAGCAGCTTTAACCCGGACACAGATCAGCCCCAGCATTTT. This gives the protein CASSFNPDTDQPQHF.

This clonotype came up many times. This chain links TRBV29-1 with TRBJ2-3, with 10 bases that match TRBD2. Germline V lookup: CDR1 SQVTM, CDR2 ANQGSEA. The junction had 11 bases not matched to a gene; V was cut back by 3 bases and J by 2 bases. The CDR3 has 17 amino acids. CDR3 in amino acids: CSVDGLAGDRHTDTQYF. Here the CDR3 DNA reads TGCAGCGTTGACGGGCTAGCGGGAGACAGGCACACAGATACGCAGTATTTT.

This clonotype has a count of ten or more. The genes are TRBV11-1 and TRBJ2-5; a weak D match, TRBD1 (6 bases). The CDR3 contains 14 residues. In germline, CDR1 is SGHAT, CDR2 FQDESV (reference sequence). The V end was cut by 5 bases, the J end by 8 bases, with 18 bases between. As DNA, the CDR3 is TGTGCCAGCAGCCACCGATCCCGGGACAATACCCAGTACTTC. As protein: CASSHRSRDNTQYF.